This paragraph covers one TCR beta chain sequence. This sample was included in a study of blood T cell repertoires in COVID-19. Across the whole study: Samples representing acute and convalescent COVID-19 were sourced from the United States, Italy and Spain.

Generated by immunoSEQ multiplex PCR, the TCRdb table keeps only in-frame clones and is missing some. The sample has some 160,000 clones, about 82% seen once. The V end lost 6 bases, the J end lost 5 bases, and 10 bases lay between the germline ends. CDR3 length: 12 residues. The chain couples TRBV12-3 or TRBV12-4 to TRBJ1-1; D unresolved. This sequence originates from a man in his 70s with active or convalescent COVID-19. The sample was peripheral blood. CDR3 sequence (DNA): TGTGCCAGCAGCCTGGAGAGAACTGAAGCTTTCTTT. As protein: CASSLERTEAFF.